These 25 T cell receptor beta chains came from one sample sequenced in a study of T-cell memory formation after mild COVID-19 (dated by TCRdb to about 2021). The library was produced with 5' RACE. TCRdb shows the sequencer as Illumina NovaSeq 6000. The raw public data were reprocessed by TCRdb itself: fastp quality trimming at Q25, MiXCR clonotype calling, in-frame beta chains only. For every CDR3 protein sequence, its rows merge into one entry that carries the most common genes and DNA. The sample yields under 300,000 distinct CDR3 sequences; approximately 16% were counted once. The top ten clones comprise about 3.5% of the sample. The sample consisted of PBMCs or a T cell subset sorted from them (not recorded which). These receptors were obtained from a man aged 18 to 30 who had mild COVID-19 (a few samples of this study predate the infection). The sample titles of this study are shuffled in the database, so cell type and time point are left out; the donor was told from shared clones.

This clonotype was seen more than once but under ten times. The junction differs from germline at one of its ends, possibly a read error. The rearrangement uses TRBV4-2 and TRBJ2-7, with unresolved D. CDR1 and CDR2 from the germline V gene are LGHNA and YNFKEQ. The CDR3 has 13 amino acids. CDR3 DNA: TGTGCCAGCAGCCAAGAAGGTAGCCCCCGACTTTATTTC. It yields the protein CASSQEGSPRLYF.

The chain employs TRBV6-1 and TRBJ1-5; weak D call: TRBD1 (5 bases). Per germline, CDR1 MNHNS and CDR2 SASEGT. Deletions cut 10 bases from V and 0 bases from J, with 13 bases between. This CDR3 has 14 amino acids. The CDR3 spells CATQTEFSNQPQHF. The CDR3 DNA sequence: TGTGCCACCCAGACAGAATTTAGCAATCAGCCCCAGCATTTT.

This clonotype was detected ten times or more. The V gene is TRBV20-1, the J gene TRBJ2-7, with 7 bases matching TRBD2. Losses at the gene ends were 5 bases for V and 5 bases for J; bases not matched to a gene: 12. The CDR3 extends over 14 amino acids. The V gene's germline CDR1 is DFQATT and CDR2 SNEGSKA (reference sequence). For the CDR3, the DNA is TGCAGTGCTCGCCCGCATAGCGGGCAGAACGAGCAGTACTTC. Translating gives CSARPHSGQNEQYF.

The V gene is TRBV5-1, the J gene TRBJ1-1, with D uncertain. Germline lookup yields CDR1 SGHRS and CDR2 YFSETQ. The V and J ends lost 0 bases and 5 bases respectively, with 14 bases between them. This CDR3 region has 15 residues. The CDR3 is CASSLVLGTETEAFF. The CDR3 DNA is TGCGCCAGCAGCTTGGTTCTGGGAACTGAGACTGAAGCTTTCTTT.

This chain uses TRBV6-6 with TRBJ2-4; weak D call: TRBD2 (6 bases). This CDR3 contains 18 residues. Trimming removed 0 bases from V and 0 bases from J, with 15 bases in between. Germline assignment: CDR1 MNHNY and CDR2 SVGAGI (reference sequence). The CDR3 nucleotides read TGTGCCAGCAGTTACTCGATGCAGGGAGGTCTAGCCAAAAACATTCAGTACTTC. Translated, it gives CASSYSMQGGLAKNIQYF.

The chain employs TRBV7-2 and TRBJ1-3; TRBD1 is a possible D gene (6 bases). The CDR3 covers 15 residues. Germline assignment: CDR1 SGHTA and CDR2 FQGNSA. The V end lost 5 bases, the J end lost 4 bases, and 15 bases lay between the germline ends. The CDR3 bases are TGTGCCAGCAGCCCTCGGGGGGGCGCGGGAAACACCATATATTTT. This gives the protein CASSPRGGAGNTIYF.

The J gene is TRBJ1-4, the V gene TRBV20-1; D possibly corresponds to TRBD1 (5 bases). V lost 5 bases and J 7 bases, leaving 20 bases between the germline ends. Per the germline V gene, CDR1 is DFQATT and CDR2 is SNEGSKA (reference sequence). This CDR3 is built from 15 residues. CDR3 loop: CSAGTGTRNLEKLFF. The CDR3, as DNA: TGCAGTGCTGGTACCGGGACTCGGAACCTTGAAAAACTGTTTTTT.

This clonotype was picked up a small number of times. This chain connects TRBV7-2 to TRBJ2-5; 9 bases map to TRBD2. CDR1 and CDR2 (germline): SGHTA, FQGNSA. With 1 base clipped from V and 5 bases from J, the junction kept 8 bases outside the gene matches. The CDR3 runs 16 residues. The CDR3 is CASSLGVAGEVETQYF. The CDR3 DNA is TGTGCCAGCAGCTTAGGAGTAGCGGGGGAGGTGGAGACCCAGTACTTC.

The chain has TRBV7-2 and TRBJ2-3; D remains unclear. CDR3 size: 13 residues. V was shortened by 5 bases and J by 5 bases, with 11 bases between the two germline ends. Germline V lookup: CDR1 SGHTA, CDR2 FQGNSA. The CDR3 sequence is CASSPRRQDTQYF. Here the CDR3 DNA reads TGTGCCAGCAGCCCACGCCGCCAAGATACGCAGTATTTT.

This rearrangement joins TRBV28 to TRBJ1-5; 7 positions agree with TRBD1. This CDR3 spans 18 amino acids. The J segment lost 2 bases and the V segment lost 4 bases, leaving 14 bases of the junction unmatched. The germline CDR1 and CDR2 sequences are MDHEN and SYDVKM. CDR3 residues: CASSSVGGVYWGNQPQHF. CDR3 DNA sequence: TGTGCCAGCAGTTCAGTAGGGGGCGTTTATTGGGGCAATCAGCCCCAGCATTTT. Full variable domain (missing parts from reference TRBV28 and TRBJ1-5): DVKVTQSSRYLVKRTGEKVFLECVQDMDHENMFWYRQDPGLGLRLIYFSYDVKMKEKGDIPEGYSVSREKKERFSLILESASTNQTSMYLCASSSVGGVYWGNQPQHFGDGTRLSIL.

This chain connects TRBV30 to TRBJ2-2, with D perhaps matching TRBD1 or TRBD2 (5 bases each). CDR1 and CDR2 from the germline V gene are GTSNPN and SVGIG (reference sequence). V was trimmed by 1 base and J by 0 bases, leaving 9 bases between them. The CDR3 has 15 residues. The CDR3 protein is CAWSGGSTNTGELFF. Written as DNA, the CDR3 is TGTGCCTGGAGTGGGGGGTCCACGAACACCGGGGAGCTGTTTTTT.

Only a few counts were recorded for this clonotype. The V call is TRBV7-2, the J call TRBJ2-3, with D unresolved. Germline values: CDR1 SGHTA, CDR2 FQGNSA. The length of the CDR3 is 16 residues. The ends were cut back, 1 base at V and 5 bases at J, with 16 bases in the middle. The DNA of the CDR3 is TGTGCCAGCAGCTTAGTATTTTCTGTTAGTGTAGATACGCAGTATTTT. Translation: CASSLVFSVSVDTQYF.

This clonotype showed up just a few times. The V call is TRBV12-3 or TRBV12-4, the J call TRBJ1-4, with D possibly matching TRBD1 (6 bases). The CDR3 has 15 residues. Trimming took 5 bases from V and 6 from J, leaving 16 bases between them. The chain's CDR3 is CASSLTGIIDEKLFF. In nucleotides, the CDR3 is TGTGCCAGCAGTCTAACAGGGATTATCGATGAAAAACTGTTTTTT.

This clonotype has just a few counts. This chain joins TRBV4-2 and TRBJ1-5; 8 bases line up with TRBD1. Looked up from germline, CDR1 is LGHNA and CDR2 is YNFKEQ. The CDR3 contains 17 residues. Trimming at V came to 2 bases and at J to 1 base, leaving 7 bases not matched to a gene. CDR3 nucleotides: TGTGCCAGCAGCCAACTTGGACAGGGCACGAGCAATCAGCCCCAGCATTTT. Protein: CASSQLGQGTSNQPQHF.

The chain is built from TRBV5-6 and TRBJ2-5; D is possibly TRBD1 or TRBD2 (5 bases each). The V end was cut by 4 bases, the J end by 4 bases, with 14 bases between. Germline V gene sequence: CDR1 SGHDT, CDR2 YYEEEE. The CDR3 totals 14 residues. The CDR3, as DNA: TGTGCCAGCAGCGATGGGACCAAGGGAGAGACCCAGTACTTC. Encoded protein: CASSDGTKGETQYF.

This clonotype turned up a few times. The chain is built from TRBV6-2 or TRBV6-3 and TRBJ1-2; D remains unclear. V lost 8 bases and J lost 0, with 13 bases in between. The CDR3 runs 14 residues. CDR1 is MNHEY, CDR2 SVGEGT, per germline. The CDR3 here is CASSLGGPNYGYTF. The CDR3 nucleotides read TGTGCCAGCTCGCTCGGCGGCCCTAACTATGGCTACACCTTC.

J is TRBJ2-5 and V is TRBV24-1, with 7 bases fitting TRBD2. This CDR3 has 12 amino acids. The germline CDR1 and CDR2 sequences are KGHDR and SFDVKD. Trimming removed 9 bases from V and 2 bases from J; junction bases left unmatched: 2. Here the CDR3 reads CATGTTQETQYF. CDR3 coding DNA: TGTGCCACCGGGACTACTCAAGAGACCCAGTACTTC.

The CDR3 nucleotides are TGTGCCAGCAGCGAATATGAATCCGGAGAAGCTTTCTTT. It yields the protein CASSEYESGEAFF. This rearrangement joins TRBV7-3 to TRBJ1-1; D is undetermined. Germline V CDR1 and CDR2: SGHTA, FQGTGA. Trimming stripped 5 bases from V and 8 bases from J, with 15 bases between. The CDR3 loop spans 13 amino acids.

The rearrangement joins TRBV20-1 to TRBJ2-1; D ambiguous. V shed 0 bases and J shed 3 bases, with 15 bases lying between them. The CDR3 sequence is 16 residues long. Looked up from germline, CDR1 is DFQATT and CDR2 is SNEGSKA (reference sequence). The CDR3 DNA follows: TGCAGTGCTAGAGACCCCATAAATCCCATCTACAATGAGCAGTTCTTC. Amino acids: CSARDPINPIYNEQFF.

This clonotype was seen many times. The chain combines TRBV12-3 or TRBV12-4 with TRBJ2-2; 8 bases are a match to TRBD1. V trimming: 5 bases; J trimming: 4 bases; junction bases outside the gene matches: 3. The CDR3 is made up of 14 amino acids. The CDR3 reads CASSATGGTGELFF. The DNA for the CDR3 is TGTGCCAGCAGTGCCACAGGGGGCACCGGGGAGCTGTTTTTT.

This clonotype has just a few counts. The chain combines TRBV19 with TRBJ2-1; a possible D gene is TRBD2 (5 bases). The CDR3 spans 14 residues. The germline V gene has CDR1 LNHDA and CDR2 SQIVND (reference sequence). V lost 1 base to trimming and J lost 7 bases, with 11 bases between them. In nucleotides, the CDR3 is TGTGCCAGTAGTATAGGCCGGCGGGTTAATGAGCAGTTCTTC. Its translation: CASSIGRRVNEQFF.

This sequence joins TRBV4-3 and TRBJ2-1; D gene uncertain. V gave up 0 bases and J gave up 1 base, with 4 bases separating them. The CDR3 length is 14 residues. Germline loops: CDR1 LGHNA, CDR2 YSLEER. CDR3 protein: CASSQDRSYNEQFF. CDR3 nucleotide sequence: TGCGCCAGCAGCCAAGACAGGTCCTACAATGAGCAGTTCTTC.

This clonotype has at least ten counts. The chain couples TRBV7-2 to TRBJ2-3; no clear D. The germline CDR1 and CDR2 sequences are SGHTA and FQGNSA. With 1 base removed from V and 1 base from J, the gap between germline ends came to 6 bases. The CDR3 contains 14 residues. This CDR3 reads CASSLDAGTDTQYF. CDR3 coding DNA: TGTGCCAGCAGCTTAGACGCAGGCACAGATACGCAGTATTTT. The full variable domain, in which reference TRBV7-2 and TRBJ2-3 provide the parts outside the CDR3, is GAGVSQSPSNKVTEKGKDVELRCDPISGHTALYWYRQSLGQGLEFLIYFQGNSAPDKSGLPSDRFSAERTGGSVSTLTIQRTQQEDSAVYLCASSLDAGTDTQYFGPGTRLTVL.

The gene calls are TRBV7-6 and TRBJ1-1, with D perhaps TRBD1 (6 bases). Looked up from germline, CDR1 is SGHVS and CDR2 is FNYEAQ. The V and J ends lost 5 bases and 1 base respectively, with 14 bases between them. The length of the CDR3 is 15 residues. The CDR3 DNA is TGTGCCAGCAGCACCGTAAGGGGGTCGAACACTGAAGCTTTCTTT. It yields the protein CASSTVRGSNTEAFF.

This clonotype appeared a few times. The chain employs TRBV7-2 and TRBJ1-1; TRBD1 might be the D (5 bases). V lost 4 bases and J lost 3, with 12 bases in between. This CDR3 region has 14 residues. Germline CDR1 SGHTA, CDR2 FQGNSA. The CDR3 DNA reads TGTGCCAGCAGCTGGGACGGCCGTTACACTGAAGCTTTCTTT. It is translated as CASSWDGRYTEAFF.